Listed below are T cell receptor beta chains from one sample, sequenced in a study of cytomegalovirus exposure and HLA in healthy donors. The repertoire was sequenced with immunoSEQ multiplex PCR; TCRdb's copy has only in-frame clones and lacks some. Among 150,000 to 250,000 clones listed, 65% to 85% were seen once. The sequencing input was PBMCs. The origin of the receptors is a boy aged 2-15 years in good health and CMV-seronegative. Each CDR3 is given with its conserved first and last residue. A D gene is named only where the DNA matches it firmly. The listing skips clone size in some rows; elsewhere it reads once, few, many or a size class.

TRBV10-2	TRBD1	few	TRBJ1-2	CASSATGQGVRGYTF	TGCGCCAGCAGTGCTACAGGACAGGGGGTGAGGGGCTACACCTTC
TRBV10-2	-	-	TRBJ2-1	CASSVSPNEQFF	TGCGCCAGCAGTGTATCCCCCAATGAGCAGTTCTTC
TRBV27	-	-	TRBJ2-2	CASSLLGRLASAGELFF	TGTGCCAGCAGTTTATTGGGGAGGCTAGCGAGCGCCGGGGAGCTGTTTTTT
TRBV6-6	TRBD2	-	TRBJ2-3	CASSSGGGDTQYF	TGTGCCAGCAGTAGCGGGGGCGGGGATACGCAGTATTTT
TRBV7-9	-	-	TRBJ2-3	CASSESRGALISDTQYF	TGTGCCAGCAGCGAAAGCAGGGGGGCGCTTATTTCAGATACGCAGTATTTT
TRBV4-1	TRBD2	-	TRBJ2-7	CASSQDPLAVYEQYF	TGCGCCAGCAGCCAAGATCCCCTAGCGGTCTACGAGCAGTACTTC
TRBV27	TRBD2	-	TRBJ2-2	CASSFPSGGPNTGELFF	TGTGCCAGCAGTTTCCCTAGCGGGGGCCCAAACACCGGGGAGCTGTTTTTT
TRBV9	-	-	TRBJ1-2	CASSVGTGIPNYGYTF	TGTGCCAGCAGCGTAGGCACAGGCATACCAAACTATGGCTACACCTTC
TRBV4-2	-	-	TRBJ2-2	CASSQETGQRNTGELFF	TGTGCCAGCAGCCAAGAAACAGGACAGAGGAACACCGGGGAGCTGTTTTTT
TRBV7-2	-	-	TRBJ2-3	CASSGSEADTQYF	TGTGCCAGCAGTGGATCTGAGGCAGATACGCAGTATTTT
TRBV7-2	-	-	TRBJ1-2	CASSSDRQTREHYTF	TGTGCCAGCAGCTCGGACCGACAGACCAGGGAACACTACACCTTC
TRBV19	-	few	TRBJ1-4	CASSPEEKLFF	TGTGCCAGTAGCCCCGAGGAAAAACTGTTTTTT
TRBV19	TRBD1	-	TRBJ1-6	CASGYRGDNSPLHF	TGTGCCAGTGGGTACAGGGGGGATAATTCACCCCTCCACTTT
TRBV7-9	-	-	TRBJ2-5	CASSSPDGRETQYF	TGTGCCAGCAGCTCCCCGGACGGGAGAGAGACCCAGTACTTC
TRBV4-1	TRBD2	few	TRBJ2-3	CASSQRRDYGTDTQYF	TGCGCCAGCAGCCAAAGACGGGACTACGGCACAGATACGCAGTATTTT
TRBV6-1	-	-	TRBJ1-5	CASSDQPQHF	TGTGCCAGCAGCGATCAGCCCCAGCATTTT
TRBV27	-	-	TRBJ2-7	CASRPPGGDKAEQYF	TGTGCCAGCAGGCCCCCTGGCGGGGATAAAGCCGAGCAGTACTTC
TRBV5-6	-	-	TRBJ1-2	CASSPIQEGYTNYGYTF	TGTGCCAGCAGCCCCATACAGGAGGGGTACACAAACTATGGCTACACCTTC
TRBV29-1	TRBD1	-	TRBJ1-5	CSARTGSNQPQHF	TGCAGCGCCCGGACAGGGAGCAATCAGCCCCAGCATTTT
TRBV4-3	TRBD1	once	TRBJ1-2	CASSQDTQGGTLNYGYTF	TGCGCCAGCAGCCAAGATACACAGGGGGGAACCCTGAACTATGGCTACACCTTC
TRBV7-9	TRBD1	few	TRBJ2-2	CASSSRGTDEGMELFF	TGTGCCAGCAGCTCCCGAGGGACAGACGAAGGGATGGAGCTGTTTTTT
TRBV9	-	-	TRBJ1-6	CASSVAMEANSPLHF	TGTGCCAGCAGCGTAGCTATGGAGGCCAATTCACCCCTCCACTTT
TRBV6-5	-	few	TRBJ1-1	CASSFPDPGEDTEAFF	TGTGCCAGCAGTTTCCCGGACCCCGGGGAGGACACTGAAGCTTTCTTT
TRBV6-1	TRBD2	few	TRBJ2-5	CASSGTSGGQETQYF	TGTGCCAGCAGTGGAACTAGCGGGGGACAAGAGACCCAGTACTTC
TRBV13	-	-	TRBJ2-7	CASSLRTASPYEQYF	TGTGCCAGCAGCCTCCGGACAGCCTCTCCCTACGAGCAGTACTTC
TRBV7-9	-	once	TRBJ2-5	CASSPLSNKETQYF	TGTGCCAGCAGCCCGCTGAGTAATAAGGAGACCCAGTACTTC
TRBV5-1	-	-	TRBJ2-3	CASSLEGGIDTQYF	TGCGCCAGCAGCTTGGAGGGGGGGATAGATACGCAGTATTTT
TRBV27	-	few	TRBJ2-1	CASSPQTYNEQFF	TGTGCCAGCAGTCCTCAGACCTACAATGAGCAGTTCTTC
TRBV4-3	-	once	TRBJ1-5	CASSQEGGGSNQPQHF	TGCGCCAGCAGCCAAGAGGGCGGGGGCAGCAATCAGCCCCAGCATTTT
TRBV18	-	-	TRBJ1-2	CASSPGGDRGYTF	TGTGCCAGCTCACCCGGGGGGGATCGCGGCTACACCTTC
TRBV6-1	-	once	TRBJ2-6	CASSGAASGANVLTF	TGTGCCAGCAGTGGGGCCGCGTCTGGGGCCAACGTCCTGACTTTC
TRBV30	TRBD2	-	TRBJ2-7	CAWGRGGVNEQYF	TGTGCCTGGGGACGGGGAGGGGTCAACGAGCAGTACTTC
TRBV5-1	-	-	TRBJ1-2	CASSLGMGQDYGYTF	TGCGCCAGCAGCTTGGGGATGGGGCAGGACTATGGCTACACCTTC
TRBV7-6	-	once	TRBJ1-3	CASSSTGREPGNTIYF	TGTGCCAGCAGCTCCACCGGGAGAGAACCTGGAAACACCATATATTTT
TRBV5-1	-	-	TRBJ1-1	CASSSFGTSTEAFF	TGCGCCAGCAGCTCCTTCGGGACTTCCACTGAAGCTTTCTTT
TRBV10-3	-	few	TRBJ1-1	CAISGPTAYTEAFF	TGTGCCATCAGTGGACCGACAGCGTACACTGAAGCTTTCTTT
TRBV6-1	-	-	TRBJ1-1	CASSEEQGLRAFF	TGTGCCAGCAGTGAAGAACAGGGCTTGCGAGCTTTCTTT
TRBV28	TRBD1	-	TRBJ1-1	CASSSRQGERNTEAFF	TGTGCCAGCAGTTCCCGACAGGGGGAAAGGAACACTGAAGCTTTCTTT
TRBV15	TRBD2	-	TRBJ2-7	CATSRDGGFQYF	TGTGCCACCAGCAGAGACGGGGGGTTTCAGTACTTC
TRBV7-3	TRBD1	-	TRBJ1-1	CASSLHRGRAFF	TGTGCCAGCAGCTTACACAGGGGGCGGGCTTTCTTT
TRBV4-3	TRBD2	-	TRBJ2-7	CASSQAPSGGAGYEQYF	TGCGCCAGCAGCCAGGCCCCCAGCGGGGGGGCCGGTTACGAGCAGTACTTC
TRBV27	-	-	TRBJ2-5	CVRSGVFPHQETQYF	TGTGTAAGATCGGGGGTTTTCCCACATCAAGAGACCCAGTACTTC
TRBV6-1	TRBD1	-	TRBJ2-7	CASSFPGQAPYEQYF	TGTGCCAGCAGTTTTCCCGGACAGGCTCCTTACGAGCAGTACTTC
TRBV7-2	TRBD2	few	TRBJ2-5	CASSPSGGKGETQYF	TGTGCCAGCAGCCCAAGCGGGGGCAAAGGAGAGACCCAGTACTTC
TRBV12-5	TRBD1	-	TRBJ1-6	CASGLVLGTGALRSRPLHF	TGTGCTAGTGGTTTGGTATTGGGGACAGGGGCCTTGCGGAGTAGGCCCCTCCACTTT
TRBV5-6	-	-	TRBJ1-1	CASSTAGRGNTEAFF	TGTGCCAGCAGCACCGCCGGGAGGGGGAACACTGAAGCTTTCTTT
TRBV6-5	-	-	TRBJ2-2	CASSYSRAGELFF	TGTGCCAGCAGTTACAGCAGGGCCGGGGAGCTGTTTTTT
TRBV9	-	once	TRBJ1-5	CASSPGGNSNQPQHF	TGTGCCAGCAGCCCCGGGGGGAATAGCAATCAGCCCCAGCATTTT
TRBV5-3	-	-	TRBJ2-7	CARSLGRRAHEQYF	TGTGCCAGAAGCTTGGGTCGCAGGGCTCACGAGCAGTACTTC
TRBV30	-	-	TRBJ2-4	CAWSLQIPQNIQYF	TGTGCCTGGAGTCTACAGATACCTCAAAACATTCAGTACTTC